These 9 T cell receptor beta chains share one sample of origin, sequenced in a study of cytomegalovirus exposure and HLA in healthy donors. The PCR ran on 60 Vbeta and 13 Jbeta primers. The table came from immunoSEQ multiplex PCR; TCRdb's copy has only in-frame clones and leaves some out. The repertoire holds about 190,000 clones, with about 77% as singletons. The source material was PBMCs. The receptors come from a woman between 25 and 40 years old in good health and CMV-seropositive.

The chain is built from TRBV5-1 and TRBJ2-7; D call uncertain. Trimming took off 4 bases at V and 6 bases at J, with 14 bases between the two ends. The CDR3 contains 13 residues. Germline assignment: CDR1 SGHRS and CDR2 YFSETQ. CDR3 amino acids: CASSPGGWSEQYF. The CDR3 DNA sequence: TGCGCCAGCAGCCCAGGTGGGTGGTCCGAGCAGTACTTC.

CDR3 sequence (DNA): TGCGCCAGCAGCGCAGGGGGCGGCAATCAGCCCCAGCATTTT. Translating gives CASSAGGGNQPQHF. The chain combines TRBV5-1 with TRBJ1-5; the match to TRBD1 covers 8 bases. Germline values: CDR1 SGHRS, CDR2 YFSETQ. The J segment lost 2 bases and the V segment lost 4 bases, leaving 2 bases of the junction unmatched. CDR3 length equals 14 residues.

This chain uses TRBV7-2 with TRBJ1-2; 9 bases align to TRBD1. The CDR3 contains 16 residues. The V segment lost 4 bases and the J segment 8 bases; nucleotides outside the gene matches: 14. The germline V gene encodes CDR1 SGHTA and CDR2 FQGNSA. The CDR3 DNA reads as TGTGCCAGCAGCTCCCGCCCGGGACAGGGCTATGAGGGCTACACCTTC. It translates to CASSSRPGQGYEGYTF.

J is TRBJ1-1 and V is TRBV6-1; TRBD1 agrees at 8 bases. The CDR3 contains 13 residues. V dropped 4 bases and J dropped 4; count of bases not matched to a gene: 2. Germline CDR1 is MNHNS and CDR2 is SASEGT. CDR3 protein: CASSGQGTTEAFF. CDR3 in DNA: TGTGCCAGCAGTGGACAGGGGACCACTGAAGCTTTCTTT.

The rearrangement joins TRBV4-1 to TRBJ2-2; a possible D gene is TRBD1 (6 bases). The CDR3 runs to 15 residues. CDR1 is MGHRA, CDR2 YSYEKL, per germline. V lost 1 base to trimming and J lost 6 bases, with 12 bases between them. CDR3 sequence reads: CASSQGPYRAGELFF. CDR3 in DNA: TGCGCCAGCAGCCAAGGACCCTACAGGGCCGGGGAGCTGTTTTTT.

CDR3 amino acids: CASSPGRGNQPQHF. The CDR3 bases are TGTGCCAGCTCACCCGGGAGGGGCAATCAGCCCCAGCATTTT. The chain recombines TRBV18 with TRBJ1-5; D uncertain. CDR3 size: 14 residues. Germline loops: CDR1 KGHSH, CDR2 LQKENI. With 3 bases removed from V and 2 bases from J, the gap between germline ends came to 8 bases.

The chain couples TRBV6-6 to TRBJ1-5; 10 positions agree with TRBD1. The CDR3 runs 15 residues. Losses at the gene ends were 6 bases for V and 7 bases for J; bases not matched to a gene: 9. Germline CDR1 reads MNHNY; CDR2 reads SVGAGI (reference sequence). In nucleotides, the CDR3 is TGTGCCAGCAGAACCAGGGGACAGGGGAACCAGCCCCAGCATTTT. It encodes CASRTRGQGNQPQHF.

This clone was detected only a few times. CDR3 nucleotides: TGTGCCAGCAGCCCGAGACAGGGGGCCTCCTACAATGAGCAGTTCTTC. This sequence encodes CASSPRQGASYNEQFF. The J gene is TRBJ2-1, the V gene TRBV11-2; 10 nucleotides agree with TRBD1. This CDR3 has 16 amino acids. CDR1 and CDR2 from the germline V gene are SGHAT and FQNNGV. V was clipped by 5 bases and J by 0 bases; unmatched bases: 4.

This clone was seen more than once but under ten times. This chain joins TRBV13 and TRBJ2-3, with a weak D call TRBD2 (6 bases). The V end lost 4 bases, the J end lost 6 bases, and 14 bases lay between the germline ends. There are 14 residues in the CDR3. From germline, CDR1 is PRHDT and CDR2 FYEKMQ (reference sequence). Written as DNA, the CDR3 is TGTGCCAGCAGCTCGCCGGGACTCGGTGATACGCAGTATTTT. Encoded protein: CASSSPGLGDTQYF.